A selection of T cell receptor beta chains follows, all from one sample in a study of blood T cells in healthy people across ages. MiXCR, applied by TCRdb to the 5' RACE reads, yields one record per CDR3 protein. In the table there are over 1,500,000 distinct CDR3 sequences, about two fifths of which are singletons. Material for sequencing was blood. The receptors come from a human donor in good health. Each CDR3 is given with its conserved first and last residue. A D gene is named only where the DNA matches it firmly. Some rows mark clone size as missing; the rest say once, few, many or name a class of expanded clone.

cdr3_nt cdr3_aa clone_size cdr3_length v_call d_call j_call
TGTGCCAGCAGCCAGCATAGCGGGGGGGCCCCCTACAATGAGCAGTTCTTC CASSQHSGGAPYNEQFF once 17 TRBV14 TRBD2 TRBJ2-1
TGCAGCGTTGGCGATGCGCTATACGAGCAGTACTTC CSVGDALYEQYF few 12 TRBV29-1 NA TRBJ2-7
TGTGCCAGCACGCTGTTAGGGACCCAGTACTTC CASTLLGTQYF NA 11 TRBV7-2 NA TRBJ2-5
TGTGCCAGCAGCTCGCGGGACAGCTCTAGCTTCTATGGCTACACCTTC CASSSRDSSSFYGYTF few 16 TRBV7-8 TRBD1 TRBJ1-2
TGTGCCAGCAGCTTAACGGGACCCCAAGAGACCCAGTTCTTC CASSLTGPQETQFF NA 14 TRBV7-2 NA TRBJ2-1
TGTGCCACCACCGGCGGGAGTGGGGCCTACAATGAGCAGTTCTTC CATTGGSGAYNEQFF many 15 TRBV24-1 TRBD2 TRBJ2-1
TGTGCCAGCAGCTGGGGGGACAGCAATTCACCCCTCCACTTT CASSWGDSNSPLHF NA 14 TRBV7-9 TRBD1 TRBJ1-6
TGTGCCGGCAGCTCAGGGTTTCTGAGGGAGACCCAGTACTTC CAGSSGFLRETQYF few 14 TRBV7-2 NA TRBJ2-5
TGCAGTGCTTCAGACCCCTCAAGGGGGCGAGTGTATGGCTACACCTTC CSASDPSRGRVYGYTF NA 16 TRBV20-1 TRBD1 TRBJ1-2
TGTGCCAGCAGCATAGGCGAAAGACGTGAGCAGTTCTTC CASSIGERREQFF NA 13 TRBV7-2 NA TRBJ2-1
TGTGCCAGTAGTATAAATAGCGGGGGTGAGCAGTTCTTC CASSINSGGEQFF few 13 TRBV19 TRBD2 TRBJ2-1
TGTGCCAGCAGCTTATGGCGGGGGGGCCCAGATACGCAGTATTTT CASSLWRGGPDTQYF NA 15 TRBV7-2 TRBD2 TRBJ2-3
TGTGCCAGCAGTGCTCCGACTAGCGGTGGGAACATTCAGTACTTC CASSAPTSGGNIQYF few 15 TRBV6-6 TRBD2 TRBJ2-4
TGCGCCAGCAGCCAGGCCGGGGCTAATAACTACGAGCAGTACTTC CASSQAGANNYEQYF NA 15 TRBV4-1 NA TRBJ2-7
TGTGCTAGCAGCTTAGCTTTTAAGGGAGATACGCAGTATTTT CASSLAFKGDTQYF NA 14 TRBV7-7 NA TRBJ2-3
TGTGCCAGCAGCTTAGGACTAGCGGGGGGGTACGACAATGAGCAGTTCTTC CASSLGLAGGYDNEQFF few 17 TRBV7-9 TRBD2 TRBJ2-1
TGTGCCAGCAGCCCTGACAGGGGTTCCTTGTACGAGCAGTACTTC CASSPDRGSLYEQYF few 15 TRBV5-4 TRBD1 TRBJ2-7
TGTGCCAGCGGGATCCCACAGGGAGAAGCTTTCTTT CASGIPQGEAFF NA 12 TRBV7-2 NA TRBJ1-1
TGTGCCAGCGGCTCATTTATATCCATGAACACTGAAGCTTTCTTT CASGSFISMNTEAFF few 15 TRBV7-9 NA TRBJ1-1
TGTGCCAGCAGATGGACCTATAATTCACCCCTCCACTTT CASRWTYNSPLHF few 13 TRBV27 NA TRBJ1-6
TGTGCCAGCAGTTACTACCGGGACAGGAATGAAGCTTTCTTT CASSYYRDRNEAFF NA 14 TRBV6-2/TRBV6-3 TRBD1 TRBJ1-1
TGCGCCAGCAGCCCGGGACTAGCTAAAGAGACCCAGTACTTC CASSPGLAKETQYF few 14 TRBV5-1 TRBD2 TRBJ2-5
TGTGCCAGCAGCCAAATAGGGCAGAAACCCTACGAGCAGTACTTC CASSQIGQKPYEQYF few 15 TRBV3-1 NA TRBJ2-7
TGCAGCGTTGTCCCCCAGGGGGCGGCGGGAGATACGCAGTATTTT CSVVPQGAAGDTQYF few 15 TRBV29-1 TRBD1 TRBJ2-3
TGTGCCAGCAGCCAAGAAATGGCGAGGGGGGACAATGAGCAGTTCTTC CASSQEMARGDNEQFF few 16 TRBV4-2 NA TRBJ2-1
TGTGCCAGCAGTAACCGGGTAGACTATGGCTACACCTTC CASSNRVDYGYTF few 13 TRBV6-1 NA TRBJ1-2
TGTGCCAGCAGCTTAGTGGACGGGGCCCACGAGCAGTACTTC CASSLVDGAHEQYF NA 14 TRBV7-2 NA TRBJ2-7
TGTGCTGTACAGGGGGCAAGGGAGCAGTTCTTC CAVQGAREQFF few 11 TRBV7-2 TRBD1 TRBJ2-1
TGTGCCAGCAGCGTCCTTGTTACAGGGTCCGCAGGCTACACCTTC CASSVLVTGSAGYTF NA 15 TRBV9 NA TRBJ1-2
TGTGCCAGCAGCTTAGGGACTGGGTCTAGTCCTACCTACGAGCAGTACTTC CASSLGTGSSPTYEQYF NA 17 TRBV11-2 NA TRBJ2-7
TGTGCCAGCAGTTCCGGGACAGGGTCTCTCCATGAGCAGTTCTTC CASSSGTGSLHEQFF NA 15 TRBV12-3/TRBV12-4 TRBD1 TRBJ2-1
TGCGCCAGCAGCCAAGATACACTAGCGGGGGTCACAGATACGCAGTATTTT CASSQDTLAGVTDTQYF NA 17 TRBV4-3 TRBD2 TRBJ2-3
TGCAGTGCTAGAGAACAGGGAGGCCATTACGAGCAGTACTTC CSAREQGGHYEQYF few 14 TRBV20-1 NA TRBJ2-7
TGCGCCAGCAGGCCAACCCGGGACAACTCCTACGAGCAGTACTTC CASRPTRDNSYEQYF few 15 TRBV5-1 NA TRBJ2-7
TGCAGTGCTCTCAGACAGGACTATGGCTACACCTTC CSALRQDYGYTF NA 12 TRBV20-1 NA TRBJ1-2
TGCGCCAGCAGCTCGTCAGGGGACAATCAGCCCCAGCATTTT CASSSSGDNQPQHF few 14 TRBV5-1 NA TRBJ1-5
TGTGCCAGCAGGCGACAGGGGGTAAGGAATTCGCCCCTCCACTTT CASRRQGVRNSPLHF NA 15 TRBV12-3/TRBV12-4 TRBD1 TRBJ1-6
TGTGCCTGCAGCTTGGGGCCCGGGGAGCTGTTTTTT CACSLGPGELFF NA 12 TRBV5-5 NA TRBJ2-2
TGCAGTGCTAGACCCCCTATAGCGGGAGGCGAGCAGTACTTC CSARPPIAGGEQYF few 14 TRBV20-1 TRBD2 TRBJ2-7
TGTGCCAGCAGCCAAGATAGTGACGGTAACTATGGCTACACCTTC CASSQDSDGNYGYTF many 15 TRBV3-1 NA TRBJ1-2
TGTGCCATCAGTGCGGGACAGCCATACGAGCAGTACTTC CAISAGQPYEQYF many 13 TRBV10-3 TRBD1 TRBJ2-7
TGTGCCAGCAGCTTAGGACCGCACTCTGGGGCCAACGTCCTGACTTTC CASSLGPHSGANVLTF few 16 TRBV11-2 NA TRBJ2-6
TGTGCCAGCAGCAACCGGGACTACGTTAATGGCTACACCTTC CASSNRDYVNGYTF NA 14 TRBV27 NA TRBJ1-2
TGTGCCAGCACCCTGATCTTATACTCTCGGAGGAGTCGGAACAGAGCCTACGAGCAGTACTTC CASTLILYSRRSRNRAYEQYF few 21 TRBV7-8 NA TRBJ2-7
TGTGCCAGCAGCCGGACGGAAGGCCCCTACGAGCAGTACTTC CASSRTEGPYEQYF few 14 TRBV7-9 NA TRBJ2-7
TGTGCCAGCTCACCACCAGGGGCATGCGAGCAGTACTTC CASSPPGACEQYF few 13 TRBV18 NA TRBJ2-7
TGTGCCAGCACCTCACCGTCAGGGGTTGGAGGCTACACCTTC CASTSPSGVGGYTF NA 14 TRBV6-2/TRBV6-3 NA TRBJ1-2
TGTGCCAGCAGCTATGGACTAGCCTACGAGCAGTACTTC CASSYGLAYEQYF NA 13 TRBV7-2 TRBD2 TRBJ2-7
TGCGCCAGCAGCTTCTCCATGGGTAACTATGGCTACACCTTC CASSFSMGNYGYTF NA 14 TRBV5-1 NA TRBJ1-2
TGCGCCAGCAGCTTGGGTCCCAGGGAGAGCGAGTGCACCTTC CASSLGPRESECTF once 14 TRBV5-1 NA TRBJ1-2
TGTGCCATCAATGAAGGTTTGCCATCCTGCGAGCAGTACTTC CAINEGLPSCEQYF NA 14 TRBV10-3 NA TRBJ2-7
TGCAGTGCTAGCTTAGCGGGGGGAAACAATGAGCAGTTCTTC CSASLAGGNNEQFF NA 14 TRBV20-1 TRBD2 TRBJ2-1
TGTGCCAGCAGTGAAGCCCAGACTATCCAGTACTTC CASSEAQTIQYF NA 12 TRBV2 NA TRBJ2-7
TGTGCCAGCAGCTCCGGTGAGGCGAATGAAAAACTGTTTTTT CASSSGEANEKLFF NA 14 TRBV7-2 NA TRBJ1-4
TGCAGTGCTAGCCTTGGGGGAGGCGAGGACGAGCAGTACTTC CSASLGGGEDEQYF NA 14 TRBV20-1 NA TRBJ2-7